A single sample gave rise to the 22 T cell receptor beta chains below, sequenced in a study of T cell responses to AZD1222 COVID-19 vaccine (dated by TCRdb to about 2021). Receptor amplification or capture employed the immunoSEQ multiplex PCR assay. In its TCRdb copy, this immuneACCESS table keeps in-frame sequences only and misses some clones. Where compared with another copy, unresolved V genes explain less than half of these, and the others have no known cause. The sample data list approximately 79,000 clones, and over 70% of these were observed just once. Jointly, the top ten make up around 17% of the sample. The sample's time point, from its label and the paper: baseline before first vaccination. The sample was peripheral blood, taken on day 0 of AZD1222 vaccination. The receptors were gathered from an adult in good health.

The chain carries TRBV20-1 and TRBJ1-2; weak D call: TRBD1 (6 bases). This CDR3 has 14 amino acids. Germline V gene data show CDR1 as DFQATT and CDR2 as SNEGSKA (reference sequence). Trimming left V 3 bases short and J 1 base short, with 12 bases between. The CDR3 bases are TGCAGTGCTAGTCCCGCAGGGGTTAACTATGGCTACACCTTC. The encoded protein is CSASPAGVNYGYTF.

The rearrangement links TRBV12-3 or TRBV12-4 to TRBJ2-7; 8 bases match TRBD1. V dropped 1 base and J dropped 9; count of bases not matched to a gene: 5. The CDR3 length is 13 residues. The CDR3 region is CASSLGGDRGQYF. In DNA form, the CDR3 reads TGTGCCAGCAGTTTAGGGGGAGACAGGGGGCAGTACTTC.

The CDR3 sequence is CASSYPGQTEAFF. The CDR3, as DNA: TGTGCCAGCAGTTACCCGGGACAGACTGAAGCTTTCTTT. This chain joins TRBV6-5 and TRBJ1-1; 7 positions match TRBD1. This CDR3 is 13 amino acids long. Germline CDR1 MNHEY, CDR2 SVGAGI. Unmatched junction bases numbered 2, after V lost 2 bases and J lost 5 bases.

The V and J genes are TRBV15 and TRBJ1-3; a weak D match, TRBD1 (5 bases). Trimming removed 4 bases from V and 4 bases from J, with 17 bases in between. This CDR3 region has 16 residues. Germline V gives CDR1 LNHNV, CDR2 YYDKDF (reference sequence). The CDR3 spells CATSNEGQVLGNTIYF. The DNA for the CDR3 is TGTGCCACCAGCAACGAGGGGCAGGTTCTAGGAAACACCATATATTTT.

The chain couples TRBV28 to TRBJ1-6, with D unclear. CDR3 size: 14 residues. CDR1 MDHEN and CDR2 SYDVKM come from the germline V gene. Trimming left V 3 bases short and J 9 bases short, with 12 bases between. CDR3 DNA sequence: TGTGCCAGCAGTTTGACTCCCGCAGGTTCACCCCTCCACTTT. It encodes CASSLTPAGSPLHF.

CDR3 in amino acids: CASSLGDFQETQYF. The CDR3 DNA is TGTGCCAGCAGCTTGGGGGACTTTCAAGAGACCCAGTACTTC. The rearrangement uses TRBV5-4 and TRBJ2-5; D might be TRBD2 (6 bases). There are 14 residues in the CDR3. V was trimmed by 0 bases and J by 2 bases, leaving 8 bases between them. CDR1 and CDR2 (germline): SGHNT, YYREEE (reference sequence).

The CDR3 region is CASSPTSGFDIQYF. For the CDR3, the DNA is TGTGCCAGCAGCCCGACTAGCGGGTTTGACATTCAGTACTTC. J is TRBJ2-4 and V is TRBV3-1 (or the pseudogene TRBV3-2); the match to TRBD2 covers 10 bases. The CDR3 contains 14 residues. Germline CDR1 is LGHDT and CDR2 is YNNKEL (reference sequence). Trimming removed 4 bases from V and 8 bases from J; junction bases left unmatched: 5.

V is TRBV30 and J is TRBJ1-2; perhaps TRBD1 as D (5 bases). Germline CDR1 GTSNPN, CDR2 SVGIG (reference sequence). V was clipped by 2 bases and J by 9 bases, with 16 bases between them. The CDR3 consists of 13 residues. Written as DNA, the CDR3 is TGTGCCTGGAGTCGAGGGACCAGGGCTCGCTACACCTTC. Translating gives CAWSRGTRARYTF.

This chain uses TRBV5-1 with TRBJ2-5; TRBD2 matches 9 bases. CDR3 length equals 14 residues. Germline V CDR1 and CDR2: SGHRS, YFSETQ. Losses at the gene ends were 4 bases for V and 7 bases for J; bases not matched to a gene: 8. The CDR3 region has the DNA TGCGCCAGCAGCCCGGGACTAGCTGACGGGACCCAGTACTTC. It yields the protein CASSPGLADGTQYF.

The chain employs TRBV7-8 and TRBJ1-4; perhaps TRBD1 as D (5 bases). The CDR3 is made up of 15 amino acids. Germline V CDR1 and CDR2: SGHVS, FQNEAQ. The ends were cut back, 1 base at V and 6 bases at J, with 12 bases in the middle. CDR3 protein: CASSLGRQGDEKLFF. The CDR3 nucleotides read TGTGCCAGCAGCTTAGGGAGGCAAGGGGATGAAAAACTGTTTTTT.

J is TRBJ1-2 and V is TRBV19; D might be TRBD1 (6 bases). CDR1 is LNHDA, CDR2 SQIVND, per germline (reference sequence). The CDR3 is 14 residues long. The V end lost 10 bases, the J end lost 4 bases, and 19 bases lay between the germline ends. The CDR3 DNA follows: TGTGCCATCGGACCGGACAGTTGGAGCTATGGCTACACCTTC. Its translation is CAIGPDSWSYGYTF.

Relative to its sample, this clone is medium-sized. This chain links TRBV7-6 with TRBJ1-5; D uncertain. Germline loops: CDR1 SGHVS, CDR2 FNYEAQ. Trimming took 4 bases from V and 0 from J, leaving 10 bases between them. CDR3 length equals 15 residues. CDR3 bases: TGTGCCAGCAGCTGTCCCTGGTATAGCAATCAGCCCCAGCATTTT. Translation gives CASSCPWYSNQPQHF. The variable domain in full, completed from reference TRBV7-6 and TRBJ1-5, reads GAGVSQSPRYKVTKRGQDVALRCDPISGHVSLYWYRQALGQGPEFLTYFNYEAQQDKSGLPNDRFSAERPEGSISTLTIQRTEQRDSAMYRCASSCPWYSNQPQHFGDGTRLSIL.

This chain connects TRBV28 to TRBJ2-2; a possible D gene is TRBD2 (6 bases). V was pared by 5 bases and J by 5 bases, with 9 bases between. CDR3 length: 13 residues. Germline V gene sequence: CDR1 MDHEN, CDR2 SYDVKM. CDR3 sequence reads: CASSGGGTGELFF. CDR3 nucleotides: TGTGCCAGCAGTGGGGGAGGAACCGGGGAGCTGTTTTTT.

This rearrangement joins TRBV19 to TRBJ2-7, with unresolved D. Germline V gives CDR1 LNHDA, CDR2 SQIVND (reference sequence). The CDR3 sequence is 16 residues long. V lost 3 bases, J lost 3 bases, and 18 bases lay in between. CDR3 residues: CASSMVYSPVGYEQYF. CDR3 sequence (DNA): TGTGCCAGTAGTATGGTTTACAGTCCCGTGGGCTACGAGCAGTACTTC.

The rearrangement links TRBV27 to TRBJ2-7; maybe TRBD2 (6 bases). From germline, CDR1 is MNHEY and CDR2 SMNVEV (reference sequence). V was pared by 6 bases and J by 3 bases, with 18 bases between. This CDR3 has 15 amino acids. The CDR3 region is CASRRSGTGVYEQYF. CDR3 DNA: TGTGCCAGCAGGCGATCCGGGACGGGGGTCTACGAGCAGTACTTC.

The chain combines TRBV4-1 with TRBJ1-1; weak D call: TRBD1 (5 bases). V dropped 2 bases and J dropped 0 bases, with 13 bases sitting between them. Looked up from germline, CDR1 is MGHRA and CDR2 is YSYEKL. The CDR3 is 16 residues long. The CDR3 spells CASSQPRRGMNTEAFF. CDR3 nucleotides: TGCGCCAGCAGCCAACCGCGACGGGGCATGAACACTGAAGCTTTCTTT.

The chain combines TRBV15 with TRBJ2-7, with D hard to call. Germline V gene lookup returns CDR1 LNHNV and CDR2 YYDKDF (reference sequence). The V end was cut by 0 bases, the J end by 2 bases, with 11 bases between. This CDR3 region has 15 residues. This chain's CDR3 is CATSRDLERAYEQYF. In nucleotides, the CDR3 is TGTGCCACCAGCAGAGATCTGGAACGGGCCTACGAGCAGTACTTC.

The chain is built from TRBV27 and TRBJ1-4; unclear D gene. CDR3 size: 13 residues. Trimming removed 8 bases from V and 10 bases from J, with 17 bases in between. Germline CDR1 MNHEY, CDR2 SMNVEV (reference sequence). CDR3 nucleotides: TGTGCCAGCGGCCGCGGAAAGGAGGGAAAACTGTTTTTT. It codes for CASGRGKEGKLFF.

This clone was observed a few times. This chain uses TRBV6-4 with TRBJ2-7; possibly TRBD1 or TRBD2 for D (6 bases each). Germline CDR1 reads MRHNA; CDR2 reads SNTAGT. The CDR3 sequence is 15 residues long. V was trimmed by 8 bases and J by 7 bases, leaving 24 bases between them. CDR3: CASPGTRAGPCEQYF. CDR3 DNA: TGTGCCAGCCCCGGGACACGAGCGGGCCCCTGTGAGCAGTACTTC.

The CDR3 loop reads CASSPQTTNEKLFF. CDR3 bases: TGTGCCAGCAGTCCCCAGACAACTAATGAAAAACTGTTTTTT. The chain has TRBV6-5 and TRBJ1-4; D is unresolved. The CDR3 is 14 residues long. V was pared by 5 bases and J by 0 bases, with 7 bases between. The germline V gene encodes CDR1 MNHEY and CDR2 SVGAGI.

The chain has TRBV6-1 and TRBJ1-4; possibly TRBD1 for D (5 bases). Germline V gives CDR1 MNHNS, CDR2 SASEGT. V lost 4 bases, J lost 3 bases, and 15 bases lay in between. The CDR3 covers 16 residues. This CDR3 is CASSGKTTDSNEKLFF. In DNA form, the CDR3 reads TGTGCCAGCAGTGGAAAGACGACAGACTCTAATGAAAAACTGTTTTTT.

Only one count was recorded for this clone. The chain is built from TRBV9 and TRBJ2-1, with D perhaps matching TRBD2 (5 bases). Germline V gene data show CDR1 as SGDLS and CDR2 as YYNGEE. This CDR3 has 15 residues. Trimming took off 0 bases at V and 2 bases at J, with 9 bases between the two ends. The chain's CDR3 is CASSVAAEPYNEQFF. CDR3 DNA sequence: TGTGCCAGCAGCGTAGCAGCGGAACCCTACAATGAGCAGTTCTTC.